This TCR beta chain was documented in a study of T cell repertoires in cytomegalovirus infection. The V end was cut by 0 bases, the J end by 4 bases, with 10 bases between. Germline loops: CDR1 SGHTA, CDR2 FQGNSA. CDR3 length equals 15 residues. A single record per CDR3 protein comes from TCRdb applying MiXCR to the reads. The top ten clones hold around 14% of a sample with fewer than 550,000 distinct CDR3 sequences, 26% of them seen once. This clonotype was seen at least ten times. The sample taken for sequencing was PBMCs. The chain recombines TRBV7-2 with TRBJ1-5; D not resolved. The sequence came from a human donor in good health (CMV status not recorded). Some clones in this sample may be carry-over from other donors' samples. CDR3 DNA sequence: TGTGCCAGCAGCTTAGCCCGAGGAAATAATCAGCCCCAGCATTTT. Its protein is CASSLARGNNQPQHF.